This T cell receptor (beta chain) was profiled in a study of radiation and T cells in renal cell carcinoma. Study as a whole: Nephrectomy followed 15 Gy stereotactic body radiation by 4 weeks.

This table comes from immunoSEQ multiplex PCR, and its TCRdb copy is limited to in-frame clones, with some not included. The repertoire holds some 150,000 clones, roughly 87% seen once, with approximately 13% in the top ten. Between the trimmed V and J ends, which lost 0 bases and 5 bases, there was a span of 6 bases. CDR3 size: 13 residues. Germline V CDR1 and CDR2: SGHDN, FVKESK. As to time point: blood 2 weeks post-SBRT. Documented treatment: 15 Gy SBRT to primary tumor, nephrectomy 4 weeks later. Clear cell pathology was present in this patient's renal cell carcinoma. Study findings and constraints: Without pretreatment biopsies, baseline tumor clonotype presence was undetermined. From baseline, blood top tumor clonotypes peaked at 2 weeks post-radiation.

On this clone itself: Its antigen is as yet unknown. Other DNA sequences in this specimen translate into the identical CDR3.

Sample: blood, taken from a patient whose treatment included radiotherapy and nephrectomy. The clonotype comes from a woman between 50 and 59 years old with renal cell carcinoma. The chain uses TRBV14 and TRBJ2-3; unclear D gene. The CDR3 loop is CASSQDLGDTQYF. In nucleotides, the CDR3 is TGTGCCAGCAGCCAAGATTTGGGAGATACGCAGTATTTT.